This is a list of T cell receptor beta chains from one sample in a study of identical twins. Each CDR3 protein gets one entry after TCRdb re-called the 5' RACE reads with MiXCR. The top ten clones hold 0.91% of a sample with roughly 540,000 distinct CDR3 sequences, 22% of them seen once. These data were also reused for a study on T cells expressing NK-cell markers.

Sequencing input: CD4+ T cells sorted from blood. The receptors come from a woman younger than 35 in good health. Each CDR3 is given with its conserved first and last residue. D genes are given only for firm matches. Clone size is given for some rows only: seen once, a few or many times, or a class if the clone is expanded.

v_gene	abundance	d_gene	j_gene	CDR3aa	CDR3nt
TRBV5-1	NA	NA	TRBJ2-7	CASSLNRIGEQYF	TGCGCCAGCAGCTTGAACAGGATCGGCGAGCAGTACTTC
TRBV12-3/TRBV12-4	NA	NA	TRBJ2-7	CASSLTPTTEQYF	TGTGCCAGCAGTTTAACGCCCACTACTGAGCAGTACTTC
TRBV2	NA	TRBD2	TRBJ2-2	CAARRGANTGELFF	TGTGCCGCCCGACGGGGGGCGAACACCGGGGAGCTGTTTTTT
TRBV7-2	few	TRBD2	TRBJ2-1	CASTPIAGGPYEQFF	TGTGCCAGCACCCCAATAGCGGGAGGGCCCTATGAGCAGTTCTTC
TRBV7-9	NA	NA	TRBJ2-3	CASSSFDMQYF	TGTGCCAGCAGCTCCTTCGACATGCAGTATTTT
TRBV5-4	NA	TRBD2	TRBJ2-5	CASSFPAGGESETQYF	TGTGCCAGCAGCTTTCCTGCGGGGGGTGAGAGCGAGACCCAGTACTTC
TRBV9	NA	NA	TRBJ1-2	CASSVEARGLDGYTF	TGTGCCAGCAGCGTAGAGGCACGGGGTTTGGATGGCTACACCTTC
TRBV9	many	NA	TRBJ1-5	CASSTGTDRNQPQHF	TGTGCCAGCAGCACCGGGACGGACCGTAATCAGCCCCAGCATTTT
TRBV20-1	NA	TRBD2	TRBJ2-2	CSAGGLAFANTGELFF	TGCAGTGCTGGAGGACTAGCGTTCGCGAACACCGGGGAGCTGTTTTTT
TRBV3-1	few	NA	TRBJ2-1	CASSHGPRDEQFF	TGTGCCAGCAGCCATGGTCCCCGCGATGAGCAGTTCTTC
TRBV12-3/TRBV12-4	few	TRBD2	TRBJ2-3	CASSLEGWTSGFTDTQYF	TGTGCCAGCAGTTTAGAGGGGTGGACTAGCGGGTTCACAGATACGCAGTATTTT
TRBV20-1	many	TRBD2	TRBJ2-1	CSVSGRPYNEQFF	TGCAGTGTGAGCGGGAGGCCCTACAATGAGCAGTTCTTC
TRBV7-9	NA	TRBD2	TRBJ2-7	CASDILAGEQYF	TGTGCCAGCGATATACTAGCGGGCGAGCAGTACTTC
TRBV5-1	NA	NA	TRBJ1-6	CASSLARNNSPLHF	TGCGCCAGCAGCTTGGCACGGAATAATTCACCCCTCCACTTT
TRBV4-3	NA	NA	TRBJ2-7	CASSQVGGDYEQYF	TGCGCCAGCAGCCAAGTCGGCGGAGACTACGAGCAGTACTTC
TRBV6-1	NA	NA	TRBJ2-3	CASAGSPSTDTQYF	TGTGCCAGCGCGGGAAGCCCTAGCACAGATACGCAGTATTTT
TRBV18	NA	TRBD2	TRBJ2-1	CASSSDQAGYNEQFF	TGTGCCAGCTCGTCCGACCAAGCGGGATACAATGAGCAGTTCTTC
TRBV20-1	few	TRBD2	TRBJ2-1	CSALWTSGNEQFF	TGCAGTGCTCTATGGACTAGTGGCAATGAGCAGTTCTTC
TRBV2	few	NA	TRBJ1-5	CASSEGGSNQPQHF	TGTGCCAGCAGTGAGGGCGGGAGCAATCAGCCCCAGCATTTT
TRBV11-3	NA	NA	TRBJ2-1	CASSLGWGAKDNEQFF	TGTGCCAGCAGCTTGGGCTGGGGCGCTAAGGACAATGAGCAGTTCTTC
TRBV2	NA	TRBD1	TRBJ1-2	CASNVQGAGNYGYTF	TGTGCCAGCAATGTCCAGGGGGCTGGAAACTATGGCTACACCTTC
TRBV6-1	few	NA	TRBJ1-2	CASSETSQGVYGYTF	TGTGCCAGCAGTGAAACCTCACAGGGAGTCTATGGCTACACCTTC
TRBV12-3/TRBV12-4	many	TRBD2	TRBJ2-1	CASSSGGRSYNEQFF	TGTGCCAGCAGTAGCGGGGGGAGGTCCTACAATGAGCAGTTCTTC
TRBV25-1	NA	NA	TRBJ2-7	CAITHPLPYEQYF	TGTGCCATCACCCACCCATTACCCTACGAGCAGTACTTC
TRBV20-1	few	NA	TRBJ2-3	CSASDGRMDTQYF	TGCAGTGCTTCGGACGGGCGAATGGATACGCAGTATTTT
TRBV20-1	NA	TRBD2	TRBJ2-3	CSARDRGSGRATDTQYF	TGCAGTGCTAGAGATCGGGGAAGCGGGAGGGCCACAGATACGCAGTATTTT
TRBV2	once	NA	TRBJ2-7	CASRSGSSYEQYF	TGTGCCAGCAGAAGCGGAAGTTCCTACGAGCAGTACTTC
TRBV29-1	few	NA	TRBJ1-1	CSAHVLRRNTEAFF	TGCAGCGCCCACGTACTCAGGCGGAACACTGAAGCTTTCTTT
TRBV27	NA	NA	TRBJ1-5	CASSSAGVVNQPQHF	TGTGCCAGCAGTAGCGCGGGGGTAGTCAATCAGCCCCAGCATTTT
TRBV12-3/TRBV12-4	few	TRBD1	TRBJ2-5	CASRVPSGGQYF	TGTGCCAGCAGGGTCCCGTCAGGGGGCCAGTACTTC
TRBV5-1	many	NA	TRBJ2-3	CASSLQWETQYF	TGCGCCAGCAGCTTACAATGGGAAACGCAGTATTTT
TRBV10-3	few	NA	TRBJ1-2	CAISPDSSYGYTF	TGTGCCATCAGCCCGGACAGCTCCTATGGCTACACCTTC
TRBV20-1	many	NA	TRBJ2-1	CSARGGNEQFF	TGCAGTGCTAGAGGGGGAAATGAGCAGTTCTTC
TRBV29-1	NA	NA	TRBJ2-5	CSVEGAQETQYF	TGCAGCGTCGAAGGGGCCCAAGAGACCCAGTACTTC
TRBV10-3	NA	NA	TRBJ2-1	CAISTGQEQFF	TGTGCCATCAGTACCGGACAGGAGCAGTTCTTC
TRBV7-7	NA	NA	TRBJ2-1	CASSFNDLYNEQFF	TGTGCCAGCAGCTTCAACGACCTCTACAATGAGCAGTTCTTC
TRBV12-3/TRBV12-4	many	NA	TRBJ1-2	CASSLEGSAGYTF	TGTGCCAGCAGTTTGGAGGGTTCGGCTGGCTACACCTTC
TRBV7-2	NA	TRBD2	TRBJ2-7	CASLRAGEQYF	TGTGCCAGCCTAAGAGCGGGGGAGCAGTACTTC
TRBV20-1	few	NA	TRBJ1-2	CSARSGGLRSYTF	TGCAGTGCTCGTAGTGGGGGGCTGAGAAGCTACACCTTC
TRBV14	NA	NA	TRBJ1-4	CASSLVVQEKLFF	TGTGCCAGCAGCCTCGTTGTGCAAGAAAAACTGTTTTTT
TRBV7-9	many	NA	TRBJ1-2	CASSFVGPGYTF	TGTGCCAGCAGCTTCGTAGGACCCGGCTACACCTTC
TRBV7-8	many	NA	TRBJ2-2	CASPPTGELFF	TGTGCCAGCCCCCCTACCGGGGAGCTGTTTTTT
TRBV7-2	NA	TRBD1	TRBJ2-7	CASSLVPGQGIREQYF	TGTGCCAGCAGCTTAGTGCCGGGACAGGGGATCCGGGAGCAGTACTTC
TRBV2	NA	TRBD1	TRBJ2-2	CASSVVTGGGGELFF	TGTGCCAGCAGTGTCGTGACAGGGGGTGGCGGGGAGCTGTTTTTT
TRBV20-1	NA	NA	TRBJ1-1	CSARYQNTEAFF	TGCAGTGCTAGATATCAGAACACTGAAGCTTTCTTT
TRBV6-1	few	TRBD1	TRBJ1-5	CASRRDRAGPNQPQHF	TGTGCCAGCAGACGCGACAGGGCAGGGCCCAATCAGCCCCAGCATTTT
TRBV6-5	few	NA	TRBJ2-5	CASSYGGARGQETQYF	TGTGCCAGCAGTTACGGGGGGGCCCGGGGCCAAGAGACCCAGTACTTC
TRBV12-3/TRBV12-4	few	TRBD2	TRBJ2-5	CASSLGGGTQYF	TGTGCCAGCAGTTTAGGGGGGGGGACCCAGTACTTC
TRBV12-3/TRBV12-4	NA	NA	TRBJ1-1	CASSWGRGNTEAFF	TGTGCCAGCAGTTGGGGCAGGGGGAACACTGAAGCTTTCTTT
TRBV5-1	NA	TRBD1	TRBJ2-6	CASSKRQGATGANVLTF	TGCGCCAGCAGCAAAAGACAGGGGGCAACTGGGGCCAACGTCCTGACTTTC
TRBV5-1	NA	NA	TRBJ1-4	CASSLEERGKLFF	TGCGCCAGCAGCTTGGAAGAACGGGGAAAACTGTTTTTT
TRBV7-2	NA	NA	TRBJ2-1	CASSLGFLNEQFF	TGTGCCAGCAGCTTAGGTTTTCTCAATGAGCAGTTCTTC
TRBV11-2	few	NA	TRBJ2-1	CASSLETGAEQFF	TGTGCCAGCAGCTTAGAAACGGGAGCTGAGCAGTTCTTC
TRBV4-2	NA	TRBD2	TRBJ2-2	CASSQPGLAGGELFF	TGTGCCAGCAGCCAGCCCGGACTAGCAGGCGGGGAGCTGTTTTTT
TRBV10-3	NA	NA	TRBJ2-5	CAISESNSLQETQYF	TGTGCCATCAGTGAGTCAAATAGCCTCCAAGAGACCCAGTACTTC